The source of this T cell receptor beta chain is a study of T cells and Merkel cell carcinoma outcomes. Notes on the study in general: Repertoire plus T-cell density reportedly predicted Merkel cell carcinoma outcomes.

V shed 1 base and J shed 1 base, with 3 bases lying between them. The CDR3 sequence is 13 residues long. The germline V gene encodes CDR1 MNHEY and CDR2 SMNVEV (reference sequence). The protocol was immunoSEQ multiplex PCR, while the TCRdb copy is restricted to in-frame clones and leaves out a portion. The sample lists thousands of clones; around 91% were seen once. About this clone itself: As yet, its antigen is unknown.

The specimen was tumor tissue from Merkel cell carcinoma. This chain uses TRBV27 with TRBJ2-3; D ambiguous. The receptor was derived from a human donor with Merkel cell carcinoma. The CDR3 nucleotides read TGTGCCAGCAGTTTATGGGGCACAGATACGCAGTATTTT. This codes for CASSLWGTDTQYF.